This T cell receptor beta chain emerged from a study of blood T cell repertoires in COVID-19 (dated by TCRdb to the early 2020s). With regard to the full study: Samples from collaborators originated in the United States, Italy and Spain and spanned both the acute and convalescent phases of COVID-19. The prospective study material was composed of cDNA or gDNA derived from T cells, B-cell-depleted T cells, or PBMCs. The dataset comprised deeply sampled blood TCRbeta repertoires from subjects exposed to, actively infected with, or recovered from COVID-19. The samples were drawn from the first 160 participants of the ongoing ImmuneRACE study and from 1,254 subjects provided by 6 global collaborators. The repertoires were made available in a free public database intended to serve as a resource for research on the immune response to SARS-CoV-2. A de-identified subject ID, COVID-19 status, age in years and sex were almost always included in the sample metadata. Where HLA class I and class II types were available, the types were taken from metadata supplied by the sample provider, not from assay-based typing.

Overall study results and their limits: How much clinical and demographic metadata was included differed by source and by participant, and the metadata was provided uncurated.

In Seattle, one collaborating source enrolled patients while the infection was active and tracked those patients longitudinally over the course of disease. Each collaborating institution followed its own protocols to collect whole blood in K2EDTA tubes. For TCRbeta analysis, collaborators shipped samples as frozen whole blood, isolated PBMCs, or DNA extracted from either of those sample types. In this sample, this clone turned up once. Its antigen remains unidentified. There are no base qualities to consult, and no much larger clone falls within one base. The CDR3 sequence holds 13 residues, the cysteine and phenylalanine included. Of the read, only the CDR3 DNA is kept; its 39 bases are in frame from base 1. V is shortened by 6 bases, J by 4 bases, and the region joining them spans 10 bases. TCRbeta CDR3 regions were amplified from genomic DNA using the immunoSEQ Assay, a bias-controlled multiplex PCR. For the original study's pipeline: Within the assay, amplification of reference gene primers was used to estimate how many nucleated cells each sample contained. Sequence reads were collapsed and filtered to measure the absolute abundance of every unique TCRbeta CDR3 rearrangement. For each sample, productive Simpson clonality was calculated by taking the square root of Simpson's diversity index across productive rearrangements. What TCRdb holds here is the immuneACCESS table cut down to in-frame rearrangements. Part of the clones is not present; checked against another copy, under half of the missing clones reflect an unresolved V gene, and the others are unexplained. V and J calls plus clone size are reproduced from that table; the DNA served to infer D and trimming. Recorded for this sample are roughly 70,000 clones; roughly 90% of them occurred a single time. The ten largest clones add up to 2.5% to 3% of the sample.

The source of this sequence is a man aged 50-60 years with COVID-19, enrolled during active disease. The V gene is TRBV12-3 or TRBV12-4 and the J gene is TRBJ1-5; a confident D gene designation cannot be given. Sequenced sample: peripheral blood. CDR3 sequence: CASSVQQNQPQHF. The DNA is TGTGCCAGCAGCGTACAGCAGAATCAGCCCCAGCATTTT.